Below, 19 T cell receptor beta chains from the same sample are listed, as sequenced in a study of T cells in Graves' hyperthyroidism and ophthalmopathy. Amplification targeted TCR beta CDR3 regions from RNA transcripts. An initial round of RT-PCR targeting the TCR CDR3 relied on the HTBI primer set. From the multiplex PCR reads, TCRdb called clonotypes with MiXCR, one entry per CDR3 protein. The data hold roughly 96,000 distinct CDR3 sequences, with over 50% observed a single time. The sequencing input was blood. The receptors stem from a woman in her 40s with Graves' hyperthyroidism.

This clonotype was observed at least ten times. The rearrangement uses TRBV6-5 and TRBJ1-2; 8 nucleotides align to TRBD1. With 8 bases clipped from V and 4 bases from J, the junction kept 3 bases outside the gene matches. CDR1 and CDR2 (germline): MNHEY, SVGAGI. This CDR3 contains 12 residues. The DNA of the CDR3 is TGTGCCAGCCGGACAGGGCGCTATGGCTACACCTTC. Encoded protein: CASRTGRYGYTF.

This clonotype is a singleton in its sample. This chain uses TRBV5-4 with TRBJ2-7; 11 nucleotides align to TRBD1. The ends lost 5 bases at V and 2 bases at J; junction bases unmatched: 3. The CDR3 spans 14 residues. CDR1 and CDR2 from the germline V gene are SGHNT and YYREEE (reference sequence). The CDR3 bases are TGTGCCAGCAGTGAGGGACAGGGGGCCTACGAGCAGTACTTC. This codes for CASSEGQGAYEQYF.

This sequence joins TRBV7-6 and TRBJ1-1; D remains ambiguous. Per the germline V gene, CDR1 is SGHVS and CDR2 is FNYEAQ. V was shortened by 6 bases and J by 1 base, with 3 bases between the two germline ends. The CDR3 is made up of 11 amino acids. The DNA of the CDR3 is TGTGCCAGCAGGACGAACACTGAAGCTTTCTTT. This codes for CASRTNTEAFF.

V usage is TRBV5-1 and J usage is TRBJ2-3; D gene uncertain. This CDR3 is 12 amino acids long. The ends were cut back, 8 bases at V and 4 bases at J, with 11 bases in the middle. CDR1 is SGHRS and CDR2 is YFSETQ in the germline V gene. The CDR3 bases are TGCGCCAGTACCAGTGGGGCAGATACGCAGTATTTT. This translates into CASTSGADTQYF.

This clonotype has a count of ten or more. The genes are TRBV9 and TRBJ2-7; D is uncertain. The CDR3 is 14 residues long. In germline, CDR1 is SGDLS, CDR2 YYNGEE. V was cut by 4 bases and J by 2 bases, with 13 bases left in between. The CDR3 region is CASSPNLGPYEQYF. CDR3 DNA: TGTGCCAGCAGCCCGAATCTGGGCCCCTACGAGCAGTACTTC.

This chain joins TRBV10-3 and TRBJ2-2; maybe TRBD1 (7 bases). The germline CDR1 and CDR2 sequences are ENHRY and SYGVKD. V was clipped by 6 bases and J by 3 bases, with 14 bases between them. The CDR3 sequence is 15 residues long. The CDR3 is CAISSRGEDTGELFF. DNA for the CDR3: TGTGCCATCAGCAGCAGGGGGGAGGACACCGGGGAGCTGTTTTTT.

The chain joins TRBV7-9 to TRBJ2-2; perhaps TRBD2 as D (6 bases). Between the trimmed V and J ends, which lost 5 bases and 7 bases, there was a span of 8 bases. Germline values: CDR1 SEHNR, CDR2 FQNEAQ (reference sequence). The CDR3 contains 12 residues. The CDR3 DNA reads TGTGCCAGCAGCGTGACTAGCGGGGAGCTGTTTTTT. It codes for CASSVTSGELFF.

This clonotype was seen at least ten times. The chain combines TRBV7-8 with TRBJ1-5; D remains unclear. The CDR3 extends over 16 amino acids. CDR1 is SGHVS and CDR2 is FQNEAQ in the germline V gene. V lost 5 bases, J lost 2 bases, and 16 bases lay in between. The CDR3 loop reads CASSQVTRVGNQPQHF. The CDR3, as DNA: TGTGCCAGCAGCCAGGTGACTAGGGTGGGCAATCAGCCCCAGCATTTT.

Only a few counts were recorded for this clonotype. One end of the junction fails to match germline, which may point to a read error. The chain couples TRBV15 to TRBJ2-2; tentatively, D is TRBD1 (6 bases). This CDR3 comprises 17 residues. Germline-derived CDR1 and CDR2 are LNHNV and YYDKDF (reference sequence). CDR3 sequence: CATSSLWAGANTGELSW. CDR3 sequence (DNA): TGTGCCACCAGCAGCCTCTGGGCAGGGGCGAACACCGGGGAGCTGTCTTGG.

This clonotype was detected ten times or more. The CDR3, as DNA: TGCGCCAGCAGCCTGGGACAGTCAAGCTATGGCTACACCTTC. Protein: CASSLGQSSYGYTF. The V call is TRBV5-1, the J call TRBJ1-2; 7 bases fit TRBD1. The CDR3 contains 14 residues. Looked up from germline, CDR1 is SGHRS and CDR2 is YFSETQ. V lost 4 bases to trimming and J lost 4 bases; unmatched junction nucleotides: 7. Using reference TRBV5-1 and TRBJ1-2 for the parts outside the CDR3, the full variable domain is KAGVTQTPRYLIKTRGQQVTLSCSPISGHRSVSWYQQTPGQGLQFLFEYFSETQRNKGNFPGRFSGRQFSNSRSEMNVSTLELGDSALYLCASSLGQSSYGYTFGSGTRLTVV.

For the CDR3, the DNA is TGTGCCAGCAGTGATAAAAAAAGGACAGGGGACGAGACCCAGTACTTC. Its translation is CASSDKKRTGDETQYF. This chain joins TRBV25-1 and TRBJ2-5, with 9 bases that match TRBD1. Germline trimming cut 3 bases from V and 5 bases from J; bases unmatched to any gene: 10. This CDR3 is built from 16 residues. Germline assignment: CDR1 MGHDK and CDR2 SYGVNS.

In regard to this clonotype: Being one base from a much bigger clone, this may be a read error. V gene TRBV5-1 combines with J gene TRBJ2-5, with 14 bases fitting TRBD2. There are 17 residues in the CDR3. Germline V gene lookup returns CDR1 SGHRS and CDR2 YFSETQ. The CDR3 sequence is CASSLGQGLAGEETRYF. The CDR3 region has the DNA TGCGCCAGCAGCTTGGGACAGGGACTAGCGGGAGAAGAGACCCGGTACTTC.

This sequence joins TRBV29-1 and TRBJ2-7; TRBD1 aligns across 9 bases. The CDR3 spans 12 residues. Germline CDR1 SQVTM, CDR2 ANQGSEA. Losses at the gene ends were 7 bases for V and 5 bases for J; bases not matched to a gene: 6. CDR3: CSGRTGDNEQYF. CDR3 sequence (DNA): TGCAGCGGTAGGACAGGGGACAACGAGCAGTACTTC.

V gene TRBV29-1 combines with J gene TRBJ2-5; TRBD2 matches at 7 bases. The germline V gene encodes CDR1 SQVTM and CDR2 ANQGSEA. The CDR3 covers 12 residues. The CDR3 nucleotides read TGCAGTGTCTCCCTAGCGGCAAGGACCCAGTACTTC. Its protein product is CSVSLAARTQYF.

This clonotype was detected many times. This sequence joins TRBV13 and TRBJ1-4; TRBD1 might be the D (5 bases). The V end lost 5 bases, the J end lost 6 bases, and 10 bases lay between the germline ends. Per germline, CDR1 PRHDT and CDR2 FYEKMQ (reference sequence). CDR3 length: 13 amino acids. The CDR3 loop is CASSVEGYEKLFF. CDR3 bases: TGTGCCAGCAGCGTCGAGGGGTATGAAAAACTGTTTTTT.

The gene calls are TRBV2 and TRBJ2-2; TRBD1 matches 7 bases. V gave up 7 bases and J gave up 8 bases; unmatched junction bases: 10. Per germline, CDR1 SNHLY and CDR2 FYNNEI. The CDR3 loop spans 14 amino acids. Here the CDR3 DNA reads TGTGCCAGCAACCCCCCGATGGGACAGGGGGAGCTGTTTTTT. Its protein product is CASNPPMGQGELFF.

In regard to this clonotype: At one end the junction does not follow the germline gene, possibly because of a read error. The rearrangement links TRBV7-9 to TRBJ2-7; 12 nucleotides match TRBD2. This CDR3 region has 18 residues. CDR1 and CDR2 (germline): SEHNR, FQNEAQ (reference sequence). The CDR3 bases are TGTGCCAGCACCTTAATACTAGCGGGAGGTAACACAATCTACGAGCAGTACTTC. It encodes CASTLILAGGNTIYEQYF.

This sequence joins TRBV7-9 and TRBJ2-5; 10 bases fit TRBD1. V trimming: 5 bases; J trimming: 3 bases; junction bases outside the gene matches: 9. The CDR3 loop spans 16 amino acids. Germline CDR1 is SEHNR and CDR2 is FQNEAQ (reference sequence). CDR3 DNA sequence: TGTGCCAGCAGCAATCCTACCGGGACAGGGGAAGAGACCCAGTACTTC. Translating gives CASSNPTGTGEETQYF.

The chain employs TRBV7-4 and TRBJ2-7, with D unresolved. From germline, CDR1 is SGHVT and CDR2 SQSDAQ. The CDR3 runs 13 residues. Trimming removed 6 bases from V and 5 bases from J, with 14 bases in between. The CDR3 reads CASSFDQTHEQYF. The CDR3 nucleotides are TGTGCCAGCAGTTTCGACCAAACCCACGAGCAGTACTTC. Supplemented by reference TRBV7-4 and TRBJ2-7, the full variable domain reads GAGVSQSPRYKVAKRGRDVALRCDSISGHVTLYWYRQTLGQGSEVLTYSQSDAQRDKSGRPSGRFSAERPERSVSTLKIQRTEQGDSAVYLCASSFDQTHEQYFGPGTRLTVT.